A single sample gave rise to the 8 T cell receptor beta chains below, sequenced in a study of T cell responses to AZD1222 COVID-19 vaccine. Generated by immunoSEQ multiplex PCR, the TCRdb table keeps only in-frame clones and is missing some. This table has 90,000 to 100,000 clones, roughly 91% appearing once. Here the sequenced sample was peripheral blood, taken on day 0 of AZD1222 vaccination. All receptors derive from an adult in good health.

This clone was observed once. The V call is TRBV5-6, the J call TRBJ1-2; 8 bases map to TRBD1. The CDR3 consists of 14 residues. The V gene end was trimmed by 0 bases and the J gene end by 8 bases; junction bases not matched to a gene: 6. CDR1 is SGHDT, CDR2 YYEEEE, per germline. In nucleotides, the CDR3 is TGTGCCAGCAGCTTGGGACAGGGGAAAGTAGGCTACACCTTC. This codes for CASSLGQGKVGYTF.

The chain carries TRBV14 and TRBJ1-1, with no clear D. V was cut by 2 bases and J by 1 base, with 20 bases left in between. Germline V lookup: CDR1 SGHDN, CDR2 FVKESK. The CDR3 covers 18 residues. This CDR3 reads CASSQSHSAWGSNTEAFF. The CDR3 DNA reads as TGTGCCAGCAGCCAATCCCACTCCGCCTGGGGATCGAACACTGAAGCTTTCTTT.

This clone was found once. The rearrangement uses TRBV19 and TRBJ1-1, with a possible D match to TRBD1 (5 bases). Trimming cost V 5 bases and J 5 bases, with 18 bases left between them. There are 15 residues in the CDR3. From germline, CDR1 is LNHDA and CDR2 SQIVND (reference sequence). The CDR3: CASSPSPRVSTEAFF. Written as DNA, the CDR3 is TGTGCCAGTAGTCCCTCCCCCAGGGTCTCAACTGAAGCTTTCTTT.

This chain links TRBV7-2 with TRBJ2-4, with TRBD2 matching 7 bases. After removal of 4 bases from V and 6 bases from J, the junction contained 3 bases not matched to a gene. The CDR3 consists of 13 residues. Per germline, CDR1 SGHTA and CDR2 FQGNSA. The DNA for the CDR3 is TGTGCCAGCAGCTGGGGGGGAAGAAACATTCAGTACTTC. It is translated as CASSWGGRNIQYF.

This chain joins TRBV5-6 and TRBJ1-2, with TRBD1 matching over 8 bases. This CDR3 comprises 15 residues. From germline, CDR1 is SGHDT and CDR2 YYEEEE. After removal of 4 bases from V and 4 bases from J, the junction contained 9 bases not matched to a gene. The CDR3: CASSPGQVSSYGYTF. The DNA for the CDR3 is TGTGCCAGCAGCCCGGGACAGGTTAGCTCCTATGGCTACACCTTC.

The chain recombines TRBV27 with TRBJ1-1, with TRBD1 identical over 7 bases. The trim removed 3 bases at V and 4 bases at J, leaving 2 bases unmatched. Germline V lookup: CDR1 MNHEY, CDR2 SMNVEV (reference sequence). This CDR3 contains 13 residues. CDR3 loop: CASSLQGGTEAFF. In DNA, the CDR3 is TGTGCCAGCAGTTTGCAGGGGGGCACTGAAGCTTTCTTT.

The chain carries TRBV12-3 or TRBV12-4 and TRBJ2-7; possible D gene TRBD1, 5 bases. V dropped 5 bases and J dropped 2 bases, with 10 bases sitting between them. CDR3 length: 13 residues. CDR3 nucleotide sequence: TGTGCCAGCAGTCGGACACATACCTACGAGCAGTACTTC. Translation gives CASSRTHTYEQYF.

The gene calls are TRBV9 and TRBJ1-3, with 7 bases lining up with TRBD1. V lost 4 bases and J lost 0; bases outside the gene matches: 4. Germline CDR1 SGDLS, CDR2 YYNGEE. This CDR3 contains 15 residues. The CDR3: CASSPGGFSGNTIYF. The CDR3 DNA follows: TGTGCCAGCAGCCCAGGGGGATTCTCTGGAAACACCATATATTTT.